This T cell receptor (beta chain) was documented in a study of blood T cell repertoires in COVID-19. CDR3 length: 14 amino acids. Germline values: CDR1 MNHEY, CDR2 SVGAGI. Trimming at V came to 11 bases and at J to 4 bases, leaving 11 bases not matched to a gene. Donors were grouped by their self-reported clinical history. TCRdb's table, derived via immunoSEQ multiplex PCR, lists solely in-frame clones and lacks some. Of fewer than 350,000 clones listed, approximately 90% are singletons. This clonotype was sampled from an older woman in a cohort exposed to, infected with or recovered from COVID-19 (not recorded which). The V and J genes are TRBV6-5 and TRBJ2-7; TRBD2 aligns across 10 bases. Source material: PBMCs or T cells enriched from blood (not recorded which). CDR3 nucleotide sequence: TGTGCCTCCAGAGCGGGAGGGGTTAGTTACGAGCAGTACTTC. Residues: CASRAGGVSYEQYF.